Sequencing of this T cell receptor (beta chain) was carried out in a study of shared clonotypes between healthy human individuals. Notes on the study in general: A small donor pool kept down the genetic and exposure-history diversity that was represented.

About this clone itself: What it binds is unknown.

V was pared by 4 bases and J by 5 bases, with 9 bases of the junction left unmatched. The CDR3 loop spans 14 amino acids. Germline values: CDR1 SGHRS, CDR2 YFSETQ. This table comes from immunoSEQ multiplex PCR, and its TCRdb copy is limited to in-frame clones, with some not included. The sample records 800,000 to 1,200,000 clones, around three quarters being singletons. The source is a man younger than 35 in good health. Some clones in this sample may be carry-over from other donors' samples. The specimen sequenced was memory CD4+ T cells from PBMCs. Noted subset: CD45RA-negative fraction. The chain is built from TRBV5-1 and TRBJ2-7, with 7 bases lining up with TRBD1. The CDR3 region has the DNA TGCGCCAGCAGCCTGGTGACAGGGTTCAACGAGCAGTACTTC. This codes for CASSLVTGFNEQYF.